The rows below give T cell receptor beta chains drawn from one sample of a study of blood T cell repertoires in COVID-19. TCRdb keeps only in-frame clones here, not all; method: immunoSEQ multiplex PCR. The sample lists roughly 87,000 clones, approximately 90% seen once, with around 0.47% in the top ten. The material sequenced was peripheral blood. These receptors were obtained from a man between 60 and 75 years old with acute or convalescent COVID-19. Both conserved end residues are part of each CDR3. The order of the fields is clone size, J gene, D gene, CDR3 length, V gene, CDR3 protein, CDR3 DNA. The D gene is left open where the match is weak. Expanded clones get a size class; other rows say once, few or many, or leave the size out.

>.|TRBJ1-1|TRBD1|16|TRBV18
CASSLKPWTGQVDAFF
TGTGCCAGCTCACTTAAACCTTGGACAGGCCAAGTAGATGCTTTCTTT
>.|TRBJ2-3|.|16|TRBV15
CATSRADDSGTDTQYF
TGTGCCACCAGCAGAGCTGATGATTCGGGCACAGATACGCAGTATTTT
>few|TRBJ1-2|.|15|TRBV5-4
CASSVDGQSLEGYTF
TGTGCCAGCAGCGTAGACGGACAGTCCTTAGAGGGCTACACCTTC
>.|TRBJ2-4|.|12|TRBV7-3
CASSLTGGPQYF
TGTGCCAGCAGCTTAACTGGGGGCCCTCAGTACTTC
>.|TRBJ1-5|.|15|TRBV5-4
CASSVGGRTNQPQHF
TGTGCCAGCAGCGTGGGGGGCAGGACCAATCAGCCCCAGCATTTT
>.|TRBJ1-2|.|13|TRBV12-3/TRBV12-4
CASSLRTNYGYTF
TGTGCCAGCAGTTTAAGGACAAACTATGGCTACACCTTC
>.|TRBJ1-5|.|14|TRBV19
CASSIGNDNQPQHF
TGTGCCAGTAGTATCGGGAACGACAATCAGCCCCAGCATTTT
>.|TRBJ2-3|TRBD2|15|TRBV10-1
CASSALAGGSDTQYF
TGCGCCAGCAGTGCTTTAGCGGGAGGATCAGATACGCAGTATTTT
>.|TRBJ2-3|TRBD1|16|TRBV5-1
CASSFLQGASTDTQYF
TGCGCCAGCAGCTTTTTACAGGGGGCTTCCACAGATACGCAGTATTTT
>few|TRBJ1-3|.|14|TRBV6-5
CASSYSRPGDTIYF
TGTGCCAGCAGTTACTCACGACCCGGGGACACCATATATTTT
>.|TRBJ2-1|TRBD2|18|TRBV5-1
CASSGRVPGTSGMNEQFF
TGCGCCAGCAGCGGAAGAGTTCCCGGGACTAGTGGAATGAATGAGCAGTTCTTC
>.|TRBJ1-4|TRBD1|16|TRBV7-9
CASSKGQGATNEKLFF
TGTGCCAGCAGCAAGGGACAGGGCGCAACTAATGAAAAACTGTTTTTT
>once|TRBJ1-2|.|12|TRBV6-5
CASSYQGHGYTF
TGTGCCAGCAGTTATCAGGGTCATGGCTACACCTTC
>.|TRBJ1-6|.|15|TRBV5-8
CASSLSLTGNSPLHF
TGTGCCAGCAGCTTGAGCCTCACAGGGAACTCACCCCTCCACTTT
>.|TRBJ2-7|TRBD1|15|TRBV15
CATSRETGGTYEQYF
TGTGCCACCAGCAGAGAAACAGGGGGAACGTACGAGCAGTACTTC
>once|TRBJ1-2|.|16|TRBV3-1/TRBV3-2
CASSQDRQAFYYGYTF
TGTGCCAGCAGCCAAGATAGGCAGGCCTTTTACTATGGCTACACCTTC
>.|TRBJ2-7|TRBD1|14|TRBV11-2
CASSPPGTGLEQYF
TGTGCCAGCAGCCCACCCGGGACAGGGTTGGAGCAGTACTTC
>.|TRBJ1-2|.|14|TRBV18
CASSPQTGNYGYTF
TGTGCCAGCTCACCCCAAACGGGGAACTATGGCTACACCTTC
>.|TRBJ2-2|TRBD2|18|TRBV19
CASSSPGLAGGNTGELFF
TGTGCCAGTAGTTCTCCGGGACTAGCGGGAGGGAACACCGGGGAGCTGTTTTTT
>.|TRBJ2-3|.|12|TRBV11-2
CASSLVSDTQYF
TGTGCCAGCAGCTTAGTCAGTGATACGCAGTATTTT
>.|TRBJ1-2|.|11|TRBV28
CASSSGLQYTF
TGTGCCAGCAGTTCTGGCTTGCAGTACACCTTC
>.|TRBJ2-2|.|14|TRBV27
CASSGRVYTGELFF
TGTGCCAGCAGTGGCAGGGTCTATACCGGGGAGCTGTTTTTT
>.|TRBJ1-2|.|14|TRBV9
CASSADEGGYGYTF
TGTGCCAGCAGCGCAGATGAGGGTGGCTATGGCTACACCTTC
>.|TRBJ2-5|.|15|TRBV7-9
CASSLEWSAQETQYF
TGTGCCAGCAGCTTAGAGTGGAGCGCCCAAGAGACCCAGTACTTC
>.|TRBJ1-3|.|12|TRBV6-5
CASTEVGNTIYF
TGTGCCAGCACCGAGGTGGGAAACACCATATATTTT
>.|TRBJ2-7|TRBD1|14|TRBV5-1
CASSWDRPDYEQYF
TGCGCCAGCAGCTGGGACAGGCCCGACTACGAGCAGTACTTC
>.|TRBJ2-7|TRBD2|16|TRBV5-1
CASSPGAGSGTYEQYF
TGCGCCAGCAGCCCGGGGGCTGGTAGCGGGACTTACGAGCAGTACTTC
>.|TRBJ1-3|.|15|TRBV6-5
CASTPMGGFGNTIYF
TGTGCCAGCACCCCTATGGGGGGATTTGGAAACACCATATATTTT
>.|TRBJ2-1|.|13|TRBV11-1
CASSLDNADEQFF
TGTGCCAGCAGCTTAGATAATGCGGATGAGCAGTTCTTC
>once|TRBJ2-4|TRBD1|14|TRBV13
CASSYRTGSNIQYF
TGTGCCAGCAGCTACCGGACAGGGTCAAACATTCAGTACTTC
>.|TRBJ2-7|TRBD2|14|TRBV3-1/TRBV3-2
CASRRTSGDYEQYF
TGTGCCAGCAGAAGGACTAGCGGGGACTACGAGCAGTACTTC
>.|TRBJ2-7|.|17|TRBV18
CASSVFPVRDLSYEQYF
TGTGCCAGCTCAGTCTTCCCGGTCCGGGACTTATCCTACGAGCAGTACTTC
>.|TRBJ2-1|.|12|TRBV7-9
CASSLWRNEQFF
TGTGCCAGCAGCCTATGGAGGAATGAGCAGTTCTTC
>.|TRBJ1-2|.|14|TRBV9
CASSALAQIPGYTF
TGTGCCAGCAGTGCTCTAGCCCAGATTCCTGGCTACACCTTC
>.|TRBJ1-6|TRBD1|14|TRBV5-1
CASSSGQENSPLHF
TGCGCCAGCAGTTCGGGACAGGAGAATTCACCCCTCCACTTT
>few|TRBJ1-2|.|14|TRBV19
CASSIGRTNYGYTF
TGTGCCAGTAGTATTGGGAGAACTAACTATGGCTACACCTTC
>.|TRBJ2-7|.|13|TRBV7-8
CASSPSYSYEQYF
TGTGCCAGCAGCCCGTCTTACTCCTACGAGCAGTACTTC
>few|TRBJ2-7|TRBD2|17|TRBV11-2
CASSLGGLAGGPDEQYF
TGTGCCAGCAGCTTAGGGGGACTAGCGGGAGGGCCGGATGAGCAGTACTTC
>.|TRBJ2-1|.|14|TRBV9
CASSPNRVANEQFF
TGTGCCAGCAGCCCGAACAGGGTAGCTAATGAGCAGTTCTTC
>.|TRBJ2-3|.|14|TRBV7-3
CASSYTQRTDTQYF
TGTGCCAGCAGCTATACACAGCGCACAGATACGCAGTATTTT
>.|TRBJ2-3|TRBD2|19|TRBV7-3
CASSLFSGAGGPLTDTQYF
TGTGCCAGCAGCTTATTTTCTGGGGCGGGAGGGCCTTTAACAGATACGCAGTATTTT
>.|TRBJ2-4|.|16|TRBV6-1
CASSEGRALAKNIQYF
TGTGCCAGCAGTGAAGGTAGAGCGTTAGCCAAAAACATTCAGTACTTC
>.|TRBJ2-3|TRBD1|14|TRBV6-5
CASSPAPDRGKQYF
TGTGCCAGCAGTCCCGCGCCCGACAGGGGTAAGCAGTATTTT
>.|TRBJ2-7|.|15|TRBV24-1
CATSGPRVGSHEQYF
TGTGCCACCAGTGGCCCGAGAGTCGGGTCCCACGAGCAGTACTTC
>.|TRBJ2-7|TRBD1|15|TRBV9
CASSVRDRGDYEQYF
TGTGCCAGCAGCGTGAGGGACAGGGGAGACTACGAGCAGTACTTC
>few|TRBJ1-2|TRBD1|13|TRBV6-5
CASRGQGFDGYTF
TGTGCCAGCAGAGGACAGGGGTTTGATGGCTACACCTTC
>.|TRBJ2-5|TRBD2|15|TRBV6-5
CASSYSRLAGETQYF
TGTGCCAGCAGTTACTCGAGACTAGCGGGGGAGACCCAGTACTTC
>.|TRBJ2-3|.|14|TRBV5-1
CASSLEAGTDTQYF
TGCGCCAGCAGCTTGGAGGCGGGCACAGATACGCAGTATTTT
>.|TRBJ1-3|.|12|TRBV28
CASWGVAGTIYF
TGTGCCAGTTGGGGGGTAGCGGGCACCATATATTTT
>.|TRBJ2-1|TRBD1|13|TRBV11-2
CASSSDRGNEQFF
TGTGCCAGCAGCTCGGACAGGGGCAATGAGCAGTTCTTC
>.|TRBJ1-1|TRBD1|15|TRBV7-9
CASSPRDRGGTEAFF
TGTGCCAGCAGCCCCCGGGACAGAGGAGGCACTGAAGCTTTCTTT
>.|TRBJ1-4|.|14|TRBV5-1
CASSLLRGQEKLFF
TGCGCCAGCAGCTTACTCAGGGGTCAGGAAAAACTGTTTTTT
>.|TRBJ1-6|TRBD1|14|TRBV9
CASSWGQENSPLHF
TGTGCCAGCAGCTGGGGACAGGAGAATTCACCCCTCCACTTT
>.|TRBJ2-7|.|13|TRBV5-1
CASSLEDGYEQYF
TGCGCCAGCAGCTTGGAAGACGGGTACGAGCAGTACTTC
>.|TRBJ1-2|.|13|TRBV5-4
CASSRDTTGGYTF
TGTGCCAGCAGCCGGGACACCACCGGAGGCTACACCTTC
>.|TRBJ2-1|.|13|TRBV18
CASSPSAYNEQFF
TGTGCCAGCTCTCCATCTGCCTACAATGAGCAGTTCTTC
>.|TRBJ2-2|.|14|TRBV9
CASSYARGGGELFF
TGTGCCAGCAGCTACGCCAGGGGCGGGGGGGAGCTGTTTTTT